The 25 T cell receptor beta chains given below trace back to one sample, sequenced in a study of identical twins. A single record per CDR3 protein comes from TCRdb applying MiXCR to the 5' RACE reads. The sample holds about 460,000 distinct CDR3 sequences, 13% to 15% seen once. These sequences were also reported in another study, on yellow fever vaccine responses in identical twins.

Specimen: CD4+ T cells sorted from blood. The receptors were sampled from a woman aged 18-29 years in good health.

J is TRBJ2-3 and V is TRBV7-2; D uncertain. CDR3 length equals 16 residues. Germline assignment: CDR1 SGHTA and CDR2 FQGNSA. V was shortened by 1 base and J by 4 bases, with 15 bases between the two germline ends. CDR3 sequence reads: CASSLGRTSSADTQYF. CDR3 bases: TGTGCCAGCAGCTTAGGCCGTACCTCGTCTGCAGATACGCAGTATTTT.

The V call is TRBV7-6, the J call TRBJ1-4; D possibly corresponds to TRBD1 (5 bases). The length of the CDR3 is 15 residues. Germline CDR1 SGHVS, CDR2 FNYEAQ. The V gene lost 5 bases and the J gene lost 7 bases, with 17 bases spanning the gap. The CDR3 loop reads CASSGIGGDFEKLFF. The CDR3 DNA follows: TGTGCCAGCAGCGGCATTGGGGGGGACTTTGAAAAACTGTTTTTT.

The chain couples TRBV7-9 to TRBJ2-3; D ambiguous. The germline V gene has CDR1 SEHNR and CDR2 FQNEAQ (reference sequence). The CDR3 loop spans 14 amino acids. V was trimmed by 3 bases and J by 6 bases, leaving 13 bases between them. DNA of the CDR3: TGTGCCAGCAGCTTGGTAGGGATCGGGGATACGCAGTATTTT. Amino acids: CASSLVGIGDTQYF.

The chain carries TRBV28 and TRBJ2-1, with 8 bases lining up with TRBD1. This CDR3 comprises 16 residues. V shed 4 bases and J 0 bases; nucleotides not matched to a gene: 5. Germline CDR1 MDHEN, CDR2 SYDVKM. The CDR3 reads CASSSYRGTSYNEQFF. The CDR3 coding sequence is TGTGCCAGCAGTTCGTACAGGGGGACCTCCTACAATGAGCAGTTCTTC.

There are many counts of this clonotype. The rearrangement links TRBV29-1 to TRBJ2-2; a weak D match, TRBD1 (5 bases). The CDR3 length is 14 residues. Germline V CDR1 and CDR2: SQVTM, ANQGSEA. V was trimmed by 5 bases and J by 3 bases, leaving 13 bases between them. The DNA of the CDR3 is TGCAGCGTTTCCCCCGACAGAGACACCGGGGAGCTGTTTTTT. This codes for CSVSPDRDTGELFF.

Concerning this clonotype itself: A much larger clone is a single base away; this may be a read error. The chain recombines TRBV7-2 with TRBJ1-2, with a tentative D call TRBD1 (6 bases). Germline V gene data show CDR1 as SGHTA and CDR2 as FQGNSA. Deletions cut 6 bases from V and 1 base from J, with 9 bases between. The CDR3 has 13 amino acids. The CDR3 region has the DNA TGTGCCAGCAGTAACAGGGTTAACTATGGCTACACCTTC. Protein sequence: CASSNRVNYGYTF.

This clonotype was seen a handful of times. This rearrangement joins TRBV12-3 or TRBV12-4 to TRBJ1-5; 7 bases match TRBD1. V shed 6 bases, J shed 5 bases, and the junction held 10 bases outside the gene matches. The CDR3 has 15 residues. CDR3: CASSSGQSLDQPQHF. The DNA for the CDR3 is TGTGCCAGCAGCTCGGGACAGAGCCTCGATCAGCCCCAGCATTTT.

The chain joins TRBV6-5 to TRBJ2-7; no firm D call. The germline V gene has CDR1 MNHEY and CDR2 SVGAGI. Trimming took 8 bases from V and 6 from J, leaving 11 bases between them. The CDR3 consists of 11 residues. The CDR3 is CASRDGPEQYF. The CDR3 DNA is TGTGCCAGCCGTGATGGTCCCGAGCAGTACTTC.

This clonotype was counted at least ten times. The rearrangement joins TRBV3-1 to TRBJ2-7, with D possibly matching TRBD2 (6 bases). Germline CDR1 and CDR2: LGHDT and YNNKEL (reference sequence). CDR3 length equals 13 residues. The ends were cut back, 4 bases at V and 2 bases at J, with 9 bases in the middle. The CDR3 is CASSPPGAYEQYF. DNA of the CDR3: TGTGCCAGCAGCCCCCCGGGGGCCTACGAGCAGTACTTC.

This rearrangement joins TRBV28 to TRBJ2-2; 8 bases agree with TRBD1. J lost 3 bases, V lost 6 bases, and 6 bases had no gene match. Germline loops: CDR1 MDHEN, CDR2 SYDVKM. The CDR3 has 15 residues. Here the CDR3 DNA reads TGTGCCAGCAGATCCGGGACAGGTTACACCGGGGAGCTGTTTTTT. As protein: CASRSGTGYTGELFF.

This clonotype was found a few times. The CDR3 nucleotides read TGTGCCAGCAGTTTCAAAGACTCACCCCCCTACAATGAGCAGTTCTTC. This sequence encodes CASSFKDSPPYNEQFF. The chain joins TRBV27 to TRBJ2-1; no reliable D call. Germline V gene sequence: CDR1 MNHEY, CDR2 SMNVEV (reference sequence). V lost 3 bases and J lost 2, with 14 bases in between. The CDR3 contains 16 residues.

The chain uses TRBV5-1 and TRBJ2-1, with 7 positions matching TRBD2. V trimming: 4 bases; J trimming: 6 bases; junction bases outside the gene matches: 7. This CDR3 contains 14 residues. Germline V CDR1 and CDR2: SGHRS, YFSETQ. The CDR3 region is CASSNGGVRNEQFF. The CDR3, as DNA: TGCGCCAGCAGCAATGGGGGGGTTCGCAATGAGCAGTTCTTC.

The J gene is TRBJ2-3, the V gene TRBV27, with D possibly called TRBD1 or TRBD2 (5 bases each). The V and J ends lost 6 bases and 5 bases respectively, with 15 bases between them. Germline loops: CDR1 MNHEY, CDR2 SMNVEV (reference sequence). CDR3 length: 14 amino acids. CDR3 in amino acids: CASRLGLGEDTQYF. The CDR3 DNA follows: TGTGCCAGCAGATTGGGTTTGGGGGAAGATACGCAGTATTTT.

This clonotype was observed a few times. The chain links TRBV3-1 to TRBJ2-3; no reliable D call. Germline CDR1 reads LGHDT; CDR2 reads YNNKEL (reference sequence). V lost 7 bases and J 2 bases, leaving 13 bases between the germline ends. This CDR3 contains 14 residues. CDR3 region: CASTLDTSTDTQYF. The CDR3 bases are TGTGCCAGCACCCTCGACACCTCCACAGATACGCAGTATTTT.

This clonotype was seen a few times. CDR3 nucleotides: TGTGCCAGCAGCACGACTAGTATATTACGCGAGCAGTACTTC. It specifies CASSTTSILREQYF. V usage is TRBV27 and J usage is TRBJ2-7; perhaps TRBD2 as D (6 bases). The CDR3 consists of 14 residues. V was clipped by 6 bases and J by 6 bases, with 18 bases between them. Germline CDR1 is MNHEY and CDR2 is SMNVEV (reference sequence).

The chain joins TRBV29-1 to TRBJ2-1; D might be TRBD1 (6 bases). The V gene lost 4 bases and the J gene lost 9 bases, with 16 bases spanning the gap. This CDR3 contains 13 residues. CDR1 SQVTM and CDR2 ANQGSEA come from the germline V gene. The CDR3, as DNA: TGCAGCGTTGTTGGGGGACCCAGGGGTGAGCAGTTCTTC. Its protein is CSVVGGPRGEQFF.

The chain recombines TRBV7-9 with TRBJ2-4, with a tentative D call TRBD2 (6 bases). The V end lost 2 bases, the J end lost 7 bases, and 15 bases lay between the germline ends. The CDR3 totals 15 residues. The V gene's germline CDR1 is SEHNR and CDR2 FQNEAQ (reference sequence). The CDR3 is CASSLTGDRGNIQYF. In DNA form, the CDR3 reads TGTGCCAGCAGCTTAACGGGGGATCGGGGGAACATTCAGTACTTC.

This chain joins TRBV23-1 and TRBJ2-7; weak D call: TRBD1 (5 bases). TRBV23-1 belongs to the ORF category, with a function that is uncertain. The ends were cut back, 4 bases at V and 3 bases at J, with 16 bases in the middle. The CDR3 totals 15 residues. The CDR3, as DNA: TGCGCCAGCAGTCCTCGACAGAGTTCACTCTACGAGCAGTACTTC. Protein: CASSPRQSSLYEQYF.

The rearrangement joins TRBV29-1 to TRBJ1-1; no definite D call. Germline CDR1 and CDR2: SQVTM and ANQGSEA. The CDR3 contains 12 residues. Trimming removed 7 bases from V and 2 bases from J, with 11 bases in between. The CDR3 DNA reads TGCAGCGCCATTCGGGCAAACACTGAAGCTTTCTTT. Translating gives CSAIRANTEAFF.

The chain carries TRBV5-1 and TRBJ2-7, with a weak D call TRBD2 (7 bases). Trimming left V 6 bases short and J 2 bases short, with 15 bases between. CDR3 size: 14 residues. Germline V gives CDR1 SGHRS, CDR2 YFSETQ. The CDR3 loop is CASTEQGLTYEQYF. The CDR3 DNA follows: TGCGCCAGCACGGAACAGGGACTAACCTACGAGCAGTACTTC.

Only a few counts were recorded for this clonotype. The CDR3 DNA reads TGCGCCAGCAGCTTGCCAGCGGGAGACACCGGGGAGCTGTTTTTT. This translates into CASSLPAGDTGELFF. The chain is built from TRBV5-1 and TRBJ2-2; 8 bases line up with TRBD2. From germline, CDR1 is SGHRS and CDR2 YFSETQ. The CDR3 extends over 15 amino acids. The V and J ends lost 1 base and 3 bases, in that order; junction bases with no gene match: 2.

The chain uses TRBV20-1 and TRBJ2-3; 8 bases line up with TRBD2. The CDR3 sequence is 12 residues long. From germline, CDR1 is DFQATT and CDR2 SNEGSKA (reference sequence). CDR3 DNA: TGCAGCCAGACTAGCGGCACAGATACGCAGTATTTT. Residues: CSQTSGTDTQYF.

This clonotype was seen repeatedly, ten times or more. This chain connects TRBV12-3 or TRBV12-4 to TRBJ2-1; TRBD2 aligns across 8 bases. Losses at the gene ends were 1 base for V and 8 bases for J; bases not matched to a gene: 4. CDR3 size: 14 residues. CDR3 coding DNA: TGTGCCAGCAGTTTAGTCGGGGGGGGACATGAGCAGTTCTTC. Translated, it gives CASSLVGGGHEQFF.

This clonotype has a single count. The V gene is TRBV20-1, the J gene TRBJ2-7; 9 positions agree with TRBD1. Per germline, CDR1 DFQATT and CDR2 SNEGSKA (reference sequence). V trimming: 1 base; J trimming: 5 bases; junction bases outside the gene matches: 3. The CDR3 spans 13 residues. The CDR3 bases are TGCAGTGCTAGAGGGCGACAGGGGGACGAGCAGTACTTC. Protein: CSARGRQGDEQYF.

The chain combines TRBV9 with TRBJ2-1, with a tentative D call TRBD2 (5 bases). V was shortened by 1 base and J by 0 bases, with 11 bases between the two germline ends. In germline, CDR1 is SGDLS, CDR2 YYNGEE. This CDR3 is 16 amino acids long. The CDR3 DNA reads as TGTGCCAGCAGCGTAATCCCGGGGAGCTCCTACAATGAGCAGTTCTTC. This encodes CASSVIPGSSYNEQFF.